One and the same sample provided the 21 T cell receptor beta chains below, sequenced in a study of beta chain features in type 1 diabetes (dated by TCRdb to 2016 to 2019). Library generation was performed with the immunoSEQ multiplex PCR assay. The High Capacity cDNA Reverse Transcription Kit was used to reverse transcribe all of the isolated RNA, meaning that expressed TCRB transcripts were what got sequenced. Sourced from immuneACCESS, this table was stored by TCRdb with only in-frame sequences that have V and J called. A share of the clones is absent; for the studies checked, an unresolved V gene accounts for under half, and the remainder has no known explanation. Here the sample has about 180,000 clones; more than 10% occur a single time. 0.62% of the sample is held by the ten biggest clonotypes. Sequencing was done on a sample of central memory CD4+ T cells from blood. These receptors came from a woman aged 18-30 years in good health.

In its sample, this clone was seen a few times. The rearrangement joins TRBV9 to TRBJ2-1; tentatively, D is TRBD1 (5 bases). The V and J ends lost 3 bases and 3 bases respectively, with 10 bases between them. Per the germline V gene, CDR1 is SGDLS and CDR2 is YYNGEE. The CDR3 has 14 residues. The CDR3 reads CASSDVGVYNEQFF. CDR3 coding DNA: TGTGCCAGCAGCGATGTAGGGGTCTACAATGAGCAGTTCTTC.

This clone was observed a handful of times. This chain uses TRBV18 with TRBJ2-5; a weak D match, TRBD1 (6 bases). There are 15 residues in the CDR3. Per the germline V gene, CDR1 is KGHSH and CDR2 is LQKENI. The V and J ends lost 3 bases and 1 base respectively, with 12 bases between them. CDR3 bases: TGTGCCAGCTCACCCTCCGGACAGTTCCAAGAGACCCAGTACTTC. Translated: CASSPSGQFQETQYF.

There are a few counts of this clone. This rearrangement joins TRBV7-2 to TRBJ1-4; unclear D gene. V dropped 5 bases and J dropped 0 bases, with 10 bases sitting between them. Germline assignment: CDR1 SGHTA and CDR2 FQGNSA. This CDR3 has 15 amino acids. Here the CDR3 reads CASSPRVATNEKLFF. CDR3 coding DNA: TGTGCCAGCAGCCCCCGGGTTGCAACTAATGAAAAACTGTTTTTT.

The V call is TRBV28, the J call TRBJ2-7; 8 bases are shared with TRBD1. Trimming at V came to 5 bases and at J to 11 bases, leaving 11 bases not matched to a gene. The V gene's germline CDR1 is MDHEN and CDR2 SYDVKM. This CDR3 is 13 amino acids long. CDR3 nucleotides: TGTGCCAGCAGTACTCAACGACAGGGGTTGAAGTACTTC. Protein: CASSTQRQGLKYF.

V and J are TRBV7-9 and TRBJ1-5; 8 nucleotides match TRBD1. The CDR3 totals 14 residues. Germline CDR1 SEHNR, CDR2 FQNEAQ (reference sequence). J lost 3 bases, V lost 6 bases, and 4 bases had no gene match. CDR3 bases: TGTGCCAGCAGTCGGACAGGGAACAATCAGCCCCAGCATTTT. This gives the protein CASSRTGNNQPQHF.

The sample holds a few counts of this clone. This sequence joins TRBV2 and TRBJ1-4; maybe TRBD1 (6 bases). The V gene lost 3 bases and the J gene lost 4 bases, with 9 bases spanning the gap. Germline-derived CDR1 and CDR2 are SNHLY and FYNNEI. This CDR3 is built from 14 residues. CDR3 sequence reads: CASSDHRVNEKLFF. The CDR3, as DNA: TGTGCCAGCAGTGACCACAGGGTTAATGAAAAACTGTTTTTT.

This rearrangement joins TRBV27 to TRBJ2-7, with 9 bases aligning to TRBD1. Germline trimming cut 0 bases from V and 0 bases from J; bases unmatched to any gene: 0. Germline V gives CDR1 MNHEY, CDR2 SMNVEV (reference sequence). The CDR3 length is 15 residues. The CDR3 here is CASSLSGQGSYEQYF. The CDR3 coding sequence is TGTGCCAGCAGTTTATCGGGACAGGGCTCCTACGAGCAGTACTTC.

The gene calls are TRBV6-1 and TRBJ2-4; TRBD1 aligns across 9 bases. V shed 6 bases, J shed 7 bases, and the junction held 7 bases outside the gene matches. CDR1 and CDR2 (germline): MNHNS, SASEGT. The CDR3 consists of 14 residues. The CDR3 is CASRSGTGLNIQYF. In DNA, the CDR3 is TGTGCCAGCAGATCCGGGACAGGGTTGAACATTCAGTACTTC.

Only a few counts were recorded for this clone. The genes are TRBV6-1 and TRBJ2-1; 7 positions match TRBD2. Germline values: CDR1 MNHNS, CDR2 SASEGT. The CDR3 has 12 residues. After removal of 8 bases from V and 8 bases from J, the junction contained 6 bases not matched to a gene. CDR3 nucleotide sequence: TGTGCCAGCGAATCTGGGAGGGATGAGCAGTTCTTC. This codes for CASESGRDEQFF.

DNA for the CDR3: TGTGCCAGCAGCAGCATTAGCGGGACCTCCTACAATGAGCAGTTCTTC. Its protein product is CASSSISGTSYNEQFF. The chain employs TRBV5-6 and TRBJ2-1; TRBD2 matches 8 bases. J gave up 0 bases and V 4 bases, and 6 bases lay outside the gene matches. The CDR3 is 16 amino acids. Germline loops: CDR1 SGHDT, CDR2 YYEEEE.

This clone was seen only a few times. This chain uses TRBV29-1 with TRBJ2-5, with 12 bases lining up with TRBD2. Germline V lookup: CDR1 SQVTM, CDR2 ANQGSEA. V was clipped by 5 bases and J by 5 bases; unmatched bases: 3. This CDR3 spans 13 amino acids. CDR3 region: CSVLAGGMETQYF. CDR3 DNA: TGCAGCGTTCTAGCGGGAGGGATGGAGACCCAGTACTTC. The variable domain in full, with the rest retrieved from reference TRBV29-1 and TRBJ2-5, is SAVISQKPSRDICQRGTSLTIQCQVDSQVTMMFWYRQQPGQSLTLIATANQGSEATYESGFVIDKFPISRPNLTFSTLTVSNMSPEDSSIYLCSVLAGGMETQYFGPGTRLLVL.

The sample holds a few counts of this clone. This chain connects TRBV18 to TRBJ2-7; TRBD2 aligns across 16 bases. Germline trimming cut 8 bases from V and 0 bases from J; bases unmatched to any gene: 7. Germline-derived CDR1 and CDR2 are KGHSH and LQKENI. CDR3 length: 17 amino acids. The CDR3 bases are TGTGCCAGCACTGCCGGGACTAGCGGGAGGGCCTCCTACGAGCAGTACTTC. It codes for CASTAGTSGRASYEQYF.

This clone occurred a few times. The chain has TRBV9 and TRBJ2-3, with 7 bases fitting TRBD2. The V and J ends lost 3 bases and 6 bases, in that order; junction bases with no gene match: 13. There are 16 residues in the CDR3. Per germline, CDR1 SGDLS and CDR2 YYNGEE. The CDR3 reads CASSAGGTPGSDTQYF. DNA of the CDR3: TGTGCCAGCAGCGCCGGGGGGACTCCAGGATCGGATACGCAGTATTTT.

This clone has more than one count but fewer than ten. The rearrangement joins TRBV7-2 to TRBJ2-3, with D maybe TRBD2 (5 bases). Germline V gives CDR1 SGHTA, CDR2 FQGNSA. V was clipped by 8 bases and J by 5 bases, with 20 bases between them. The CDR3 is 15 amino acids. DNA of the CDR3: TGTGCCAGCGTAACTAGTGGCCCAACGGGAGATACGCAGTATTTT. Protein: CASVTSGPTGDTQYF. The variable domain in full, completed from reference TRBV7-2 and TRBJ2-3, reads GAGVSQSPSNKVTEKGKDVELRCDPISGHTALYWYRQSLGQGLEFLIYFQGNSAPDKSGLPSDRFSAERTGGSVSTLTIQRTQQEDSAVYLCASVTSGPTGDTQYFGPGTRLTVL.

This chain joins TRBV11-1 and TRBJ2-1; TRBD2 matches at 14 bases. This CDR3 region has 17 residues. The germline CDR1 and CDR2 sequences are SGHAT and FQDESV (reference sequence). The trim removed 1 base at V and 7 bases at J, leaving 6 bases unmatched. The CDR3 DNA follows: TGTGCCAGCAGCTTAGGCTCCGGGACTAGCGGGAGAAATGAGCAGTTCTTC. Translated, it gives CASSLGSGTSGRNEQFF.

The CDR3, as DNA: TGTGCCAGCAGCCAGGCTAGCGGGAGAGGCAATGAGCAGTTCTTC. This translates into CASSQASGRGNEQFF. The chain has TRBV14 and TRBJ2-1; 10 positions match TRBD2. With V trimmed by 3 bases and J by 6 bases, 5 bases remained unmatched. CDR1 and CDR2 (germline): SGHDN, FVKESK. The length of the CDR3 is 15 residues. The full variable domain, with the rest looked up from reference TRBV14 and TRBJ2-1, is EAGVTQFPSHSVIEKGQTVTLRCDPISGHDNLYWYRRVMGKEIKFLLHFVKESKQDESGMPNNRFLAERTGGTYSTLKVQPAELEDSGVYFCASSQASGRGNEQFFGPGTRLTVL.

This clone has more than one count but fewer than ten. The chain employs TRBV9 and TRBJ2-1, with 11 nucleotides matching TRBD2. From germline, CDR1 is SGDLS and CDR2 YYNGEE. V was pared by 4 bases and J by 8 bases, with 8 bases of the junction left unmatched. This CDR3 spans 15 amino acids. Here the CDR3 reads CASSPRLAGRHEQFF. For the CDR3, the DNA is TGTGCCAGCAGCCCCAGACTAGCGGGAAGGCATGAGCAGTTCTTC.

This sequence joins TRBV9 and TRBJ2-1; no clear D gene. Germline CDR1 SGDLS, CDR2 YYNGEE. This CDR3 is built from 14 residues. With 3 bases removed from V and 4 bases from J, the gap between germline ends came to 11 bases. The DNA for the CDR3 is TGTGCCAGCAGCGCCTCCTTAACATACAATGAGCAGTTCTTC. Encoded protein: CASSASLTYNEQFF. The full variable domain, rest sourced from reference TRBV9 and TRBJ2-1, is DSGVTQTPKHLITATGQRVTLRCSPRSGDLSVYWYQQSLDQGLQFLIQYYNGEERAKGNILERFSAQQFPDLHSELNLSSLELGDSALYFCASSASLTYNEQFFGPGTRLTVL.

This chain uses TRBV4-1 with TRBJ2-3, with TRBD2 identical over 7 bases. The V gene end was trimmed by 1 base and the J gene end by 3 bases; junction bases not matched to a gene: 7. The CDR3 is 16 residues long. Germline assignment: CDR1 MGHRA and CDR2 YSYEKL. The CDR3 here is CASSQGNGGRTDTQYF. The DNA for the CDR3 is TGCGCCAGCAGCCAAGGAAACGGCGGGAGAACAGATACGCAGTATTTT.

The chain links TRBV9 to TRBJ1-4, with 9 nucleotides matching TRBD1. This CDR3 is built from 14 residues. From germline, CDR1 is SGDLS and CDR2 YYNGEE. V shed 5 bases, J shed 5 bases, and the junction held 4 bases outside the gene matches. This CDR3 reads CASSGGQGNEKLFF. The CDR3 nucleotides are TGTGCCAGCAGTGGAGGACAGGGGAATGAAAAACTGTTTTTT.

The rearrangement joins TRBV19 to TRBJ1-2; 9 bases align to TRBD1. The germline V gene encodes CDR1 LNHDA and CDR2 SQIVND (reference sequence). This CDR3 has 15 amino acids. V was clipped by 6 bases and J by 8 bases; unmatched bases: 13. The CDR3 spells CASRTQEQGAGGYTF. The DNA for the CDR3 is TGTGCCAGTAGAACACAGGAACAGGGGGCTGGAGGCTACACCTTC.